This TCR beta chain was observed in a study of blood T cells in healthy people across ages. Next came a second PCR, run for roughly 6 to 11 cycles, which used a sample-barcoded 5' primer along with a J-beta primer mix. Each cDNA molecule was tagged by a template-switch adaptor that had 12 random nucleotides. From each sample, at least 2.5 million paired-end reads containing CDR3 were obtained. TCRdb independently ran MiXCR on the 5' RACE reads; one entry per CDR3 protein. The sample consists of 1.2 million to 1.5 million distinct CDR3 sequences, 45% to 70% of them appearing once. Every donor contributed roughly 10 milliliters of peripheral blood by blood draw. Extractions gave at least 6 micrograms of total RNA per sample. The CDR3 spans 16 residues. In germline, CDR1 is MNHNS, CDR2 SASEGT. Unmatched junction bases numbered 12, after V lost 4 bases and J lost 4 bases.

The sequencing input was blood. This TCR came from a man in his late teens or twenties in good health. V usage is TRBV6-1 and J usage is TRBJ1-2; TRBD1 matches 7 bases. The CDR3 nucleotides read TGTGCCAGCAGTGCCCTGGGGCAGGGGGAAATCTATGGCTACACCTTC. It yields the protein CASSALGQGEIYGYTF.